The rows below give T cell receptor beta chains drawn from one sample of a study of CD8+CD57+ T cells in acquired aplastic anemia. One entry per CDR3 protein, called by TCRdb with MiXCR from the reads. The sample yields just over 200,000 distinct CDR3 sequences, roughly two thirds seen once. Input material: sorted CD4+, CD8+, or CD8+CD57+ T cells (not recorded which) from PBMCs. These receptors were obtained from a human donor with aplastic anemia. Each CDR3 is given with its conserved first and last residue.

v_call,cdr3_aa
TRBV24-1,CATSDDFPDTQYF
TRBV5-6,CASSLGGTGQETQYF
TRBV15,CATSRGGAAGVDTQYF
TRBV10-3,CAISESTFGTGVSYNSPLHF
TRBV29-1,CSVEVTGGNYGYTF
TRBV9,CASSVEDGGDTEAFF
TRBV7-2,CASSRYRGHRYEQYF
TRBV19,CASSAYFGDTDQPQHF
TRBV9,CASSLAWGSSSYNSPLHF
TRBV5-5,CASSADRGLSYNEQFF
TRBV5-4,CASRSPGGYGYTF
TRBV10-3,CAISQQEGISPTDTQYF
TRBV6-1,CASSYFGDTEAFF
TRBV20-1,CSADVSSYSNEQFF
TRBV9,CASSVEGGLRLAETQYF
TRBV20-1,CSVRDSGSYEQYF
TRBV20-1,CSASETGASGSPYEQYF
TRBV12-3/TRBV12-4,CASSFMGARQETQYF
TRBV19,CASNSRGQNSPLHF
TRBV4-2,CASSQDRAGNSPLHF
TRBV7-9,CASSLAQPTDTQYF
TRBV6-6,CASSTGTSGANVLTF
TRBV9,CASSVAKGGVTEAFF
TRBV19,CASKEGAKVTQYF
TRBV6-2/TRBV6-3,CASSYRGFDEQYF
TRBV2,CASSGVGGLIEQYF
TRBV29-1,CSESQTGNEQYF
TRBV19,CASSWGPSTDTQYF
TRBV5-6,CASSLRTGAYEQYF
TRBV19,CASSIFAGNYNEQFF
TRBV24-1,CATSDLQGNEQFF
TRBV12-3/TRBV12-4,CASSFVAGGQRRDTQYF
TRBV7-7,CASSLGVGANVLTF
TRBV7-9,CASSFGTGGNEQFF
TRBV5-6,CASSDPGRINEQFF
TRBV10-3,CAISEGQPSTDTQYF
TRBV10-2,CASSPQEETQYF
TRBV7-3,CASSFARVNSPLHF
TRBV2,CASTAIGFYSNQPQHF
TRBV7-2,CASSLRQGAWTEAFF
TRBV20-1,CSVRAGPETQYF